The 26 T cell receptor beta chains presented below share a single source sample, sequenced in a study of cytomegalovirus exposure and HLA in healthy donors. 13 Jbeta primers and 60 Vbeta primers were used for the PCR. The data were produced by immunoSEQ multiplex PCR, yet TCRdb's version contains in-frame clones alone and is incomplete. The repertoire holds 280,000 or so clones, with 85% to 90% as singletons. The specimen sequenced was PBMCs. These TCRs come from a woman aged 18-29 years in good health and CMV-seronegative.

The CDR3 sequence: CASSYAGNYGYTF. The CDR3 DNA reads as TGTGCCAGCAGTTACGCAGGGAACTATGGCTACACCTTC. The chain employs TRBV6-5 and TRBJ1-2, with D perhaps TRBD1 (5 bases). Per the germline V gene, CDR1 is MNHEY and CDR2 is SVGAGI. CDR3 length: 13 amino acids. The V and J ends lost 2 bases and 2 bases respectively, with 6 bases between them.

The chain uses TRBV2 and TRBJ1-5; no clear D gene. The V end lost 2 bases, the J end lost 0 bases, and 8 bases lay between the germline ends. CDR3 size: 15 residues. The V gene's germline CDR1 is SNHLY and CDR2 FYNNEI. CDR3 sequence: CASSEQVYSNQPQHF. CDR3 DNA: TGTGCCAGCAGTGAACAGGTTTATAGCAATCAGCCCCAGCATTTT.

This clone was seen a single time. The CDR3 spells CASSDSERGTQYF. The CDR3 DNA reads as TGTGCCAGCAGTGATTCGGAGCGGGGAACGCAGTATTTT. This chain joins TRBV6-4 and TRBJ2-3; 7 bases are a match to TRBD2. The CDR3 totals 13 residues. CDR1 and CDR2 from the germline V gene are MRHNA and SNTAGT. V gave up 3 bases and J gave up 9 bases; unmatched junction bases: 6.

The chain combines TRBV19 with TRBJ1-1; TRBD1 is a possible D gene (5 bases). This CDR3 has 14 residues. The V end was cut by 10 bases, the J end by 5 bases, with 20 bases between. Germline lookup yields CDR1 LNHDA and CDR2 SQIVND (reference sequence). CDR3 amino acids: CATKSGGIRTEAFF. The CDR3 DNA reads TGTGCCACCAAGTCGGGGGGGATAAGAACTGAAGCTTTCTTT.

This clone was counted only a few times. This sequence joins TRBV7-9 and TRBJ2-1; 13 bases match TRBD2. Germline-derived CDR1 and CDR2 are SEHNR and FQNEAQ (reference sequence). The CDR3 has 15 amino acids. V trimming: 4 bases; J trimming: 8 bases; junction bases outside the gene matches: 5. The CDR3 reads CASSSPGLAGYEQFF. The CDR3 coding sequence is TGTGCCAGCAGCTCTCCGGGACTAGCGGGGTATGAGCAGTTCTTC.

CDR3 sequence reads: CASSGQGGGPQHF. CDR3 nucleotides: TGTGCCAGCAGTGGCCAGGGGGGTGGGCCCCAGCATTTT. The chain links TRBV6-1 to TRBJ1-5; 7 positions match TRBD1. This CDR3 comprises 13 residues. V lost 4 bases to trimming and J lost 9 bases; unmatched junction nucleotides: 6. Germline values: CDR1 MNHNS, CDR2 SASEGT.

The chain uses TRBV6-6 and TRBJ2-4; TRBD2 matches 7 bases. V was clipped by 7 bases and J by 0 bases; unmatched bases: 9. Germline assignment: CDR1 MNHNY and CDR2 SVGAGI (reference sequence). The CDR3 spans 16 residues. The chain's CDR3 is CASTSGGTLAKNIQYF. In DNA form, the CDR3 reads TGTGCCAGCACCTCGGGGGGTACGTTAGCCAAAAACATTCAGTACTTC.

This chain joins TRBV6-1 and TRBJ2-1, with TRBD2 matching over 7 bases. CDR1 and CDR2 (germline): MNHNS, SASEGT. This CDR3 has 15 amino acids. The trim removed 7 bases at V and 5 bases at J, leaving 11 bases unmatched. The CDR3 nucleotides are TGTGCCAGCACCAAGGGAGGGTTAGGAGACAATGAGCAGTTCTTC. This translates into CASTKGGLGDNEQFF.

The chain combines TRBV5-4 with TRBJ2-2; TRBD2 matches 16 bases. The germline V gene encodes CDR1 SGHNT and CDR2 YYREEE (reference sequence). The length of the CDR3 is 20 residues. Unmatched junction bases numbered 13, after V lost 4 bases and J lost 4 bases. Here the CDR3 reads CASSTNAGLAGGPVTGELFF. The DNA of the CDR3 is TGTGCCAGCAGCACCAACGCGGGACTAGCGGGGGGGCCTGTCACCGGGGAGCTGTTTTTT.

The chain has TRBV6-5 and TRBJ2-6; D gene uncertain. CDR1 MNHEY and CDR2 SVGAGI come from the germline V gene. The V gene lost 6 bases and the J gene lost 0 bases, with 6 bases spanning the gap. This CDR3 is built from 14 residues. The CDR3 loop is CASSLFSGANVLTF. The DNA for the CDR3 is TGTGCCAGCAGCCTTTTCTCTGGGGCCAACGTCCTGACTTTC.

This rearrangement joins TRBV5-1 to TRBJ2-7; D might be TRBD1 (6 bases). This CDR3 comprises 15 residues. V was trimmed by 3 bases and J by 3 bases, leaving 16 bases between them. Germline V lookup: CDR1 SGHRS, CDR2 YFSETQ. The CDR3 region has the DNA TGCGCCAGCAGCTCCTCAGGGGCCCCGAACTACGAGCAGTACTTC. It yields the protein CASSSSGAPNYEQYF.

This clone showed up just once. This chain uses TRBV27 with TRBJ2-2; perhaps TRBD2 as D (5 bases). The CDR3 contains 14 residues. Germline V gene lookup returns CDR1 MNHEY and CDR2 SMNVEV (reference sequence). With 5 bases removed from V and 4 bases from J, the gap between germline ends came to 11 bases. DNA of the CDR3: TGTGCCAGCAGTACTGGGAGCACCACCGGGGAGCTGTTTTTT. Encoded protein: CASSTGSTTGELFF.

The chain employs TRBV19 and TRBJ1-3, with D possibly being TRBD1 (5 bases). The germline V gene encodes CDR1 LNHDA and CDR2 SQIVND (reference sequence). This CDR3 spans 16 amino acids. V dropped 5 bases and J dropped 0 bases, with 14 bases sitting between them. The DNA of the CDR3 is TGTGCCAGTAGTCGGGAGGCAGGGAGCTCTGGAAACACCATATATTTT. Translated, it gives CASSREAGSSGNTIYF.

The V and J genes are TRBV5-8 and TRBJ2-7; 8 bases line up with TRBD2. This CDR3 comprises 17 residues. V dropped 0 bases and J dropped 3; count of bases not matched to a gene: 11. In germline, CDR1 is SGHTS, CDR2 YDEGEE. The CDR3 DNA follows: TGTGCCAGCAGCTTGGGCCCCGGGACTAGGAAGGACTACGAGCAGTACTTC. This sequence encodes CASSLGPGTRKDYEQYF.

J is TRBJ1-2 and V is TRBV7-3; 12 positions agree with TRBD1. The V and J ends lost 1 base and 6 bases, in that order; junction bases with no gene match: 6. The CDR3 sequence is 16 residues long. CDR1 SGHTA and CDR2 FQGTGA come from the germline V gene. The CDR3 protein is CASSLIPGQGADGYTF. DNA of the CDR3: TGTGCCAGCAGCTTAATTCCGGGACAGGGGGCTGATGGCTACACCTTC.

This clone occurred once. The J gene is TRBJ1-2, the V gene TRBV19; 8 bases agree with TRBD1. V shed 5 bases, J shed 2 bases, and the junction held 7 bases outside the gene matches. The CDR3 has 15 amino acids. The germline V gene has CDR1 LNHDA and CDR2 SQIVND (reference sequence). CDR3 nucleotide sequence: TGTGCCAGTAGTGCGTCAGGGGGCGCGAACTATGGCTACACCTTC. The encoded protein is CASSASGGANYGYTF.

This chain links TRBV5-4 with TRBJ1-4; 9 nucleotides agree with TRBD1. CDR1 SGHNT and CDR2 YYREEE come from the germline V gene (reference sequence). The CDR3 loop spans 17 amino acids. Trimming cost V 4 bases and J 4 bases; bases outside gene matches: 11. The CDR3 is CASSPISGTGNNEKLFF. The CDR3 DNA follows: TGTGCCAGCAGCCCTATTTCTGGGACAGGGAATAATGAAAAACTGTTTTTT. Combining the CDR3 with reference TRBV5-4 and TRBJ1-4 gives the whole variable domain ETGVTQSPTHLIKTRGQQVTLRCSSQSGHNTVSWYQQALGQGPQFIFQYYREEENGRGNFPPRFSGLQFPNYSSELNVNALELDDSALYLCASSPISGTGNNEKLFFGSGTQLSVL.

V and J are TRBV6-4 and TRBJ2-3; 10 bases map to TRBD2. This CDR3 is 13 amino acids long. Germline CDR1 is MRHNA and CDR2 is SNTAGT. V was clipped by 8 bases and J by 5 bases; unmatched bases: 4. The CDR3 reads CASGSGGEDTQYF. The DNA for the CDR3 is TGTGCCAGCGGAAGCGGGGGGGAAGATACGCAGTATTTT.

V usage is TRBV20-1 and J usage is TRBJ2-1, with TRBD2 as a possible D gene (7 bases). V lost 6 bases to trimming and J lost 10 bases, with 13 bases between them. This CDR3 spans 11 amino acids. CDR1 is DFQATT and CDR2 is SNEGSKA in the germline V gene (reference sequence). The CDR3 region is CSAGGAREQFF. In DNA, the CDR3 is TGCAGTGCGGGGGGGGCGAGAGAGCAGTTCTTC.

The chain joins TRBV6-5 to TRBJ1-1; 8 bases map to TRBD1. This CDR3 contains 14 residues. Germline V lookup: CDR1 MNHEY, CDR2 SVGAGI. With V trimmed by 6 bases and J by 4 bases, 7 bases remained unmatched. The CDR3 nucleotides read TGTGCCAGCAGCCGAAACAGGGGGGGCACTGAAGCTTTCTTT. Translated, it gives CASSRNRGGTEAFF.

The rearrangement uses TRBV5-1 and TRBJ2-5, with D maybe TRBD2 (6 bases). The CDR3 runs to 16 residues. Germline V lookup: CDR1 SGHRS, CDR2 YFSETQ. V lost 0 bases and J 5 bases, leaving 17 bases between the germline ends. The CDR3 sequence: CASSLEWTIPPETQYF. The CDR3 nucleotides are TGCGCCAGCAGCTTGGAGTGGACTATACCCCCTGAGACCCAGTACTTC.

The V and J genes are TRBV12-5 and TRBJ2-5, with D unclear. The CDR3 runs 11 residues. The V gene lost 1 base and the J gene lost 9 bases, with 6 bases spanning the gap. CDR1 and CDR2 (germline): LGHNT, FRNRAP. The CDR3 region has the DNA TGTGCTAGTGGTTTGGCCTCGGCCCAGTACTTC. Its translation: CASGLASAQYF. The variable domain in full, completed from reference TRBV12-5 and TRBJ2-5, reads DARVTQTPRHKVTEMGQEVTMRCQPILGHNTVFWYRQTMMQGLELLAYFRNRAPLDDSGMPKDRFSAEMPDATLATLKIQPSEPRDSAVYFCASGLASAQYFGPGTRLLVL.

This clone was recorded once. The chain has TRBV5-4 and TRBJ2-5; TRBD1 matches at 8 bases. Germline V CDR1 and CDR2: SGHNT, YYREEE (reference sequence). The CDR3 has 12 residues. Germline trimming cut 5 bases from V and 4 bases from J; bases unmatched to any gene: 1. The CDR3 spells CASRGQGETQYF. The CDR3 DNA follows: TGTGCCAGCAGAGGACAGGGAGAGACCCAGTACTTC.

The rearrangement uses TRBV5-1 and TRBJ2-3; 10 nucleotides line up with TRBD2. Germline CDR1 reads SGHRS; CDR2 reads YFSETQ. V was pared by 4 bases and J by 6 bases, with 8 bases of the junction left unmatched. This CDR3 comprises 15 residues. As DNA, the CDR3 is TGCGCCAGCAGCAAAAGCGGGGGGGAGGTGGATACGCAGTATTTT. This encodes CASSKSGGEVDTQYF.

This rearrangement joins TRBV9 to TRBJ2-5; possibly TRBD2 for D (5 bases). The J call may be wrong; the DNA end is better matched by TRBJ2-7. The CDR3 extends over 14 amino acids. Germline V gene sequence: CDR1 SGDLS, CDR2 YYNGEE. The CDR3 here is CASSVGPSTYEQYF. The CDR3 region has the DNA TGTGCCAGCAGCGTAGGGCCTAGCACCTACGAGCAGTACTTC.

The chain has TRBV19 and TRBJ2-3; D possibly corresponds to TRBD1 (5 bases). Trimming took off 5 bases at V and 0 bases at J, with 18 bases between the two ends. This CDR3 spans 17 amino acids. Germline V gives CDR1 LNHDA, CDR2 SQIVND (reference sequence). The CDR3 loop is CASSFRDLGSSTDTQYF. CDR3 nucleotide sequence: TGTGCCAGTAGTTTCAGGGATCTTGGTTCTAGCACAGATACGCAGTATTTT.